One TCR beta chain is described in this entry. The sample originates from a study of blood T cell repertoires in COVID-19. Study details: Donors in the United States, Italy and Spain gave samples during acute or convalescent COVID-19.

Measured with immunoSEQ multiplex PCR; TCRdb has only the in-frame clones, and not every one. The data contain tens of thousands of clones, over 80% of them singletons. The germline CDR1 and CDR2 sequences are SGDLS and YYNGEE. V lost 4 bases, J lost 5 bases, and 15 bases lay in between. The CDR3 is 15 amino acids. The sequencing sample was made of peripheral blood. The V and J genes are TRBV9 and TRBJ1-4; the D gene is possibly TRBD1 (5 bases). The receptor comes from a man in his forties or fifties with active COVID-19. CDR3 sequence: CASSPQTTANEKLFF. The CDR3 region has the DNA TGTGCCAGCAGCCCTCAGACGACAGCAAATGAAAAACTGTTTTTT.